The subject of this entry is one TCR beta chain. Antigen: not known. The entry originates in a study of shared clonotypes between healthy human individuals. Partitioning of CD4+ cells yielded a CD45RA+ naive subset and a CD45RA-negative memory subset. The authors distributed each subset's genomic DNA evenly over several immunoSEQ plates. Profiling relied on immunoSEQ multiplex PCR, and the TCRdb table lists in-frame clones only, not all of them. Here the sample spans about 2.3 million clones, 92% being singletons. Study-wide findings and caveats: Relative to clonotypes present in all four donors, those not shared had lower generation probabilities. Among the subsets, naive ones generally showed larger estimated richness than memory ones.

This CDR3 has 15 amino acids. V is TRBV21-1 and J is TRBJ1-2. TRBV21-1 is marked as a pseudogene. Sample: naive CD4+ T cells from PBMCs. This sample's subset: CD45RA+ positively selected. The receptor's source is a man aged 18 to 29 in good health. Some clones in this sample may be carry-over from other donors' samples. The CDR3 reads CASSRTRTRTGGYTF. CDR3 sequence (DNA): TGTGCCAGCAGCCGCACTCGTACTAGAACGGGCGGCTACACCTTC.